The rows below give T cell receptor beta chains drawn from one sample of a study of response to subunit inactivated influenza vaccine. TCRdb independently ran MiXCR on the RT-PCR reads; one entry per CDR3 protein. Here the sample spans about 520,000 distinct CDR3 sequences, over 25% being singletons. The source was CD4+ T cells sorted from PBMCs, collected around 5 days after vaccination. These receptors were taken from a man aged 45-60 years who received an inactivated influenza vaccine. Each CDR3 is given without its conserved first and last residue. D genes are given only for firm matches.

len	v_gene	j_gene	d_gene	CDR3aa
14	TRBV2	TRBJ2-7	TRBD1	ASSAGTGGRGYEQY
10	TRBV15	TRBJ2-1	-	ATSLRDSPVF
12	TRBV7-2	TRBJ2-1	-	ASSPDFNTHEQF
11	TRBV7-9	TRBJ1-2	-	ASSGGLLYGYT
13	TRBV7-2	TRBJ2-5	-	ASSFLRGPQETQY
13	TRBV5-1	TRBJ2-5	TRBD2	ASSTAGGYQETQY
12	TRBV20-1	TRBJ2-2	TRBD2	SARGLDNTGELF
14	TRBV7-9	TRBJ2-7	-	ASSLGPFRGRLEQY
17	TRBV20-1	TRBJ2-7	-	SASHRGLPISWDSYEQY
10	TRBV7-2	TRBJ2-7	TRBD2	ASSSRLAQQY
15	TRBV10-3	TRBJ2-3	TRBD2	AISTGTSGSSTDTQY
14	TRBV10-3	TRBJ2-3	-	AISDQGTLVTDTQY
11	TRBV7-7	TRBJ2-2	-	ASSLAPVGELF
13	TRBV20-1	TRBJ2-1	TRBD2	SARVSAGGLGEQF
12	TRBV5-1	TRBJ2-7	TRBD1	ASRSGQGGYEQY
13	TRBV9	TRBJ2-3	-	ASSSRDTPPDTQY
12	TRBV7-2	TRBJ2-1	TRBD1	ASSHRTGAYEQF
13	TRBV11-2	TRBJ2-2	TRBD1	ASSLVRGRTGELF